The 21 T cell receptor beta chains below come from one sample, sequenced in a study of blood T cell repertoires in COVID-19. Method: immunoSEQ multiplex PCR; TCRdb's copy keeps in-frame clones and lacks some. The sample has 90,000 to 130,000 clones, around nine tenths seen once. The sample taken for sequencing was peripheral blood. These receptor sequences come from a human donor in a cohort sampled during active COVID-19.

The chain combines TRBV11-3 with TRBJ2-6, with 12 positions matching TRBD1. The CDR3 spans 19 residues. V lost 4 bases and J lost 3; bases outside the gene matches: 10. CDR1 and CDR2 from the germline V gene are SGHNT and YENEEA. This chain's CDR3 is CASSYKSGTGGGGANVLTF. The CDR3, as DNA: TGTGCCAGCAGCTACAAATCCGGGACAGGGGGCGGTGGGGCCAACGTCCTGACTTTC.

This chain uses TRBV29-1 with TRBJ1-1, with TRBD1 matching 8 bases. The CDR3 has 13 residues. Germline V gene sequence: CDR1 SQVTM, CDR2 ANQGSEA. V lost 4 bases, J lost 1 base, and 2 bases stayed unmatched. The CDR3 nucleotides are TGCAGCGTTGTGGACAGGGCGAACACTGAAGCTTTCTTT. This codes for CSVVDRANTEAFF.

J is TRBJ1-1 and V is TRBV5-1, with 8 bases fitting TRBD1. The CDR3 sequence is 13 residues long. With V trimmed by 2 bases and J by 8 bases, 5 bases remained unmatched. CDR1 is SGHRS, CDR2 YFSETQ, per germline. The CDR3 DNA reads as TGCGCCAGCAGCTTCGGACGGGACAGGGAAGCTTTCTTT. Residues: CASSFGRDREAFF.

V and J are TRBV3-1 (or the pseudogene TRBV3-2) and TRBJ2-3; D gene uncertain. The germline V gene encodes CDR1 LGHDT and CDR2 YNNKEL (reference sequence). The CDR3 length is 14 residues. V lost 3 bases and J lost 2, with 9 bases in between. CDR3 coding DNA: TGTGCCAGCAGCCAGTCGTGGCACACAGATACGCAGTATTTT. Translating gives CASSQSWHTDTQYF.

The chain has TRBV7-3 and TRBJ2-7, with TRBD2 matching 7 bases. The V segment lost 7 bases and the J segment 3 bases; nucleotides outside the gene matches: 9. CDR3 length: 14 amino acids. The V gene's germline CDR1 is SGHTA and CDR2 FQGTGA. The CDR3 is CASTLGPGGYEQYF. CDR3 DNA: TGTGCCAGCACCCTCGGACCGGGAGGCTACGAGCAGTACTTC.

The chain employs TRBV7-9 and TRBJ2-2; possible D gene TRBD2, 7 bases. From germline, CDR1 is SEHNR and CDR2 FQNEAQ (reference sequence). The CDR3 sequence is 16 residues long. The ends were cut back, 7 bases at V and 3 bases at J, with 18 bases in the middle. CDR3 in amino acids: CASNPGGGSYTGELFF. The CDR3 nucleotides read TGTGCCAGCAACCCCGGGGGCGGGAGTTACACCGGGGAGCTGTTTTTT.

This chain joins TRBV7-2 and TRBJ2-1; 10 nucleotides line up with TRBD2. Germline-derived CDR1 and CDR2 are SGHTA and FQGNSA. The V gene end was trimmed by 3 bases and the J gene end by 9 bases; junction bases not matched to a gene: 8. The CDR3 is 15 amino acids. The DNA of the CDR3 is TGTGCCAGCAGCTTCCTAGCGGGAGAGTTCAGTGAGCAGTTCTTC. Amino acids: CASSFLAGEFSEQFF.

This clone was recorded once. The J gene is TRBJ2-3, the V gene TRBV15, with D possibly being TRBD1 (6 bases). With 0 bases removed from V and 7 bases from J, the gap between germline ends came to 8 bases. This CDR3 has 13 residues. Germline V lookup: CDR1 LNHNV, CDR2 YYDKDF (reference sequence). In DNA form, the CDR3 reads TGTGCCACCAGCAGAGACAGGGGTAATACGCAGTATTTT. This codes for CATSRDRGNTQYF.

This chain uses TRBV9 with TRBJ1-6; D call uncertain. The CDR3 totals 14 residues. Per germline, CDR1 SGDLS and CDR2 YYNGEE. Trimming removed 3 bases from V and 4 bases from J, with 8 bases in between. DNA for the CDR3: TGTGCCAGCAGCGCTAGAATTTATAATTCACCCCTCCACTTT. Protein product: CASSARIYNSPLHF.

The chain employs TRBV7-8 and TRBJ2-5, with 14 bases identical to TRBD2. Losses at the gene ends were 5 bases for V and 5 bases for J; bases not matched to a gene: 10. Germline loops: CDR1 SGHVS, CDR2 FQNEAQ. CDR3 length equals 17 residues. CDR3 coding DNA: TGTGCCAGCAGCCCGCCGGGACTAGCGGGAGTGGTGGAGACCCAGTACTTC. It yields the protein CASSPPGLAGVVETQYF.

V gene TRBV9 combines with J gene TRBJ1-5; the match to TRBD1 covers 7 bases. The CDR3 has 15 amino acids. Germline V gene sequence: CDR1 SGDLS, CDR2 YYNGEE. V gave up 7 bases and J gave up 2 bases; unmatched junction bases: 9. CDR3: CASGLGGEGNQPQHF. The CDR3, as DNA: TGTGCCAGCGGGCTAGGGGGCGAGGGCAATCAGCCCCAGCATTTT.

The chain couples TRBV4-3 to TRBJ2-1, with D possibly being TRBD2 (5 bases). CDR3 length: 18 residues. V lost 2 bases to trimming and J lost 0 bases, with 17 bases between them. Germline V gives CDR1 LGHNA, CDR2 YSLEER. The CDR3 bases are TGCGCCAGCAGCCAATCCCCTGAGGGATTTAGCTCCTACAATGAGCAGTTCTTC. This translates into CASSQSPEGFSSYNEQFF.

The V gene is TRBV14, the J gene TRBJ1-2; D gene uncertain. CDR1 is SGHDN and CDR2 is FVKESK in the germline V gene. The CDR3 is 13 residues long. The V end lost 2 bases, the J end lost 5 bases, and 9 bases lay between the germline ends. CDR3 residues: CASSQPGAYGYTF. As DNA, the CDR3 is TGTGCCAGCAGCCAACCAGGCGCATATGGCTACACCTTC.

The chain couples TRBV5-4 to TRBJ1-1, with 7 nucleotides matching TRBD1. The CDR3 is 16 amino acids. V shed 0 bases, J shed 1 base, and the junction held 6 bases outside the gene matches. Germline CDR1 and CDR2: SGHNT and YYREEE (reference sequence). CDR3 in DNA: TGTGCCAGCAGCTTGGCAAACCGACAGGGGAACACTGAAGCTTTCTTT. Protein product: CASSLANRQGNTEAFF.

The table lists this clone with a count of one. This sequence joins TRBV6-6 and TRBJ1-2, with 8 nucleotides matching TRBD1. The length of the CDR3 is 17 residues. The germline V gene encodes CDR1 MNHNY and CDR2 SVGAGI (reference sequence). The J segment lost 4 bases and the V segment lost 5 bases, leaving 15 bases of the junction unmatched. The CDR3 here is CASSPQGATGGIYGYTF. CDR3 coding DNA: TGTGCCAGCAGTCCCCAAGGGGCCACAGGGGGGATCTATGGCTACACCTTC.

The gene calls are TRBV5-6 and TRBJ2-7; D is possibly TRBD1 (6 bases). The germline V gene has CDR1 SGHDT and CDR2 YYEEEE. The V end was cut by 4 bases, the J end by 3 bases, with 14 bases between. The CDR3 length is 14 residues. The CDR3 here is CASSRSGQSYEQYF. Here the CDR3 DNA reads TGTGCCAGCAGCCGATCCGGACAGAGCTACGAGCAGTACTTC.

The chain links TRBV4-1 to TRBJ1-2; 7 nucleotides match TRBD1. CDR3 size: 16 residues. Trimming at V came to 3 bases and at J to 2 bases, leaving 9 bases not matched to a gene. Per germline, CDR1 MGHRA and CDR2 YSYEKL. The CDR3 protein is CASSQLSRGRNYGYTF. The CDR3 DNA is TGCGCCAGCAGCCAGCTCTCGAGGGGGCGCAACTATGGCTACACCTTC.

The rearrangement joins TRBV28 to TRBJ2-7; 12 nucleotides line up with TRBD2. CDR1 is MDHEN, CDR2 SYDVKM, per germline. V was pared by 8 bases and J by 6 bases, with 5 bases of the junction left unmatched. This CDR3 comprises 13 residues. CDR3 residues: CASLTSGRSEQYF. The CDR3 DNA reads TGTGCCAGCTTGACTAGCGGGAGAAGCGAGCAGTACTTC.

The chain is built from TRBV30 and TRBJ1-2; 7 bases map to TRBD1. Germline V gene data show CDR1 as GTSNPN and CDR2 as SVGIG (reference sequence). Trimming at V came to 6 bases and at J to 5 bases, leaving 9 bases not matched to a gene. The CDR3 has 13 amino acids. This CDR3 reads CACSRDRPYGYTF. The CDR3 DNA reads as TGTGCCTGTTCCCGGGACAGACCTTATGGCTACACCTTC.

The CDR3 loop is CASRSSNEKLFF. DNA of the CDR3: TGTGCCAGCAGGTCCAGTAATGAAAAACTGTTTTTT. The V and J genes are TRBV6-6 and TRBJ1-4; no clear D. CDR3 length equals 12 residues. CDR1 and CDR2 (germline): MNHNY, SVGAGI (reference sequence). V shed 6 bases and J shed 4 bases, with 6 bases lying between them.

This clone appeared a few times. The CDR3 reads CASSRAGQGAANYGYTF. The CDR3 nucleotides are TGCGCCAGCAGCCGGGCAGGACAGGGCGCTGCTAACTATGGCTACACCTTC. The genes are TRBV4-3 and TRBJ1-2, with TRBD1 matching over 8 bases. V shed 4 bases and J 0 bases; nucleotides not matched to a gene: 10. This CDR3 spans 17 amino acids. Germline CDR1 reads LGHNA; CDR2 reads YSLEER.